Following are 5 T cell receptor beta chains from one sample sequenced in a study of OX40 agonist ivuxolimab in advanced cancers. Only in-frame clones appear in the TCRdb table, and some are missing; sequencing was by immunoSEQ multiplex PCR. This table holds approximately 99,000 clones, approximately 94% found once. Sequences were derived from CD4+ or CD8+ T cells sorted from blood, sampled in a trial of the OX40 agonist ivuxolimab. These receptors were collected from an adult with an advanced solid tumor such as melanoma, head and neck, liver or kidney cancer.

The chain recombines TRBV30 with TRBJ1-1, with 9 bases that match TRBD1. V lost 4 bases, J lost 3 bases, and 3 bases stayed unmatched. CDR3 length: 13 residues. Germline CDR1 GTSNPN, CDR2 SVGIG (reference sequence). The CDR3 DNA sequence: TGTGCCTGGAAAAGGACAGGGGACACTGAAGCTTTCTTT. Amino acid sequence: CAWKRTGDTEAFF.

The J gene is TRBJ2-7, the V gene TRBV15, with a possible D match to TRBD2 (5 bases). V was trimmed by 4 bases and J by 2 bases, leaving 18 bases between them. CDR1 and CDR2 (germline): LNHNV, YYDKDF (reference sequence). This CDR3 comprises 16 residues. CDR3 bases: TGTGCCACCAGCACAACCTTCCGGGAACCTCCCTACGAGCAGTACTTC. Its translation: CATSTTFREPPYEQYF.

The chain carries TRBV28 and TRBJ1-5; the match to TRBD1 covers 8 bases. Germline loops: CDR1 MDHEN, CDR2 SYDVKM. V was pared by 6 bases and J by 0 bases, with 4 bases of the junction left unmatched. The CDR3 sequence is 15 residues long. The CDR3 DNA follows: TGTGCCAGCAGGGGACAGGTTCATAGCAATCAGCCCCAGCATTTT. Translation: CASRGQVHSNQPQHF.

This clone showed up just once. This chain joins TRBV9 and TRBJ2-1; 10 bases line up with TRBD1. The length of the CDR3 is 22 residues. Germline CDR1 reads SGDLS; CDR2 reads YYNGEE. The ends lost 2 bases at V and 0 bases at J; junction bases unmatched: 20. The CDR3 DNA sequence: TGTGCCAGCAGCGTCCCAACCTTCCGGGACAGGGGCCCAACGAGCTCCTACAATGAGCAGTTCTTC. Its protein product is CASSVPTFRDRGPTSSYNEQFF.

The chain carries TRBV6-6 and TRBJ1-1; D not resolved. The V gene's germline CDR1 is MNHNY and CDR2 SVGAGI (reference sequence). This CDR3 has 13 amino acids. Between the trimmed V and J ends, which lost 6 bases and 2 bases, there was a span of 10 bases. The CDR3 loop reads CASRPLGNTEAFF. The DNA of the CDR3 is TGTGCCAGCAGGCCCCTAGGAAACACTGAAGCTTTCTTT.